This T cell receptor beta chain emerged from a study of CD8+ T cells in alopecia areata. Overall study: Percentage of affected scalp area was the basis on which treated patients' severity was scored. General observations from the study: As there was one nonresponder, how baseline CD8+ expansion relates to response remains uncertain.

The CDR3 covers 11 residues. V was clipped by 8 bases and J by 7 bases, with 14 bases between them. In germline, CDR1 is SQVTM, CDR2 ANQGSEA. RNA was extracted and reverse transcribed into cDNA as the sequencing template. Method: immunoSEQ multiplex PCR; TCRdb's copy keeps in-frame clones and lacks some. The sample has 110,000 or so clones; about 54% are singletons. Treatment in this sample: oral pan-JAK inhibitor, 5-10 mg twice daily. Sorting separated CD4+ and CD8+ T cells out of PBMCs. Turning to this clone: Its antigen is unknown.

The origin of this receptor is a human donor with alopecia areata. This chain connects TRBV29-1 to TRBJ1-1; maybe TRBD1 (6 bases). The sequencing used CD8+ T cells sorted from blood, collected at week 4, from a patient treated with tofacitinib. As DNA, the CDR3 is TGCAGCTCGTCACAGGGAGATGAAGCTTTCTTT. As protein: CSSSQGDEAFF.